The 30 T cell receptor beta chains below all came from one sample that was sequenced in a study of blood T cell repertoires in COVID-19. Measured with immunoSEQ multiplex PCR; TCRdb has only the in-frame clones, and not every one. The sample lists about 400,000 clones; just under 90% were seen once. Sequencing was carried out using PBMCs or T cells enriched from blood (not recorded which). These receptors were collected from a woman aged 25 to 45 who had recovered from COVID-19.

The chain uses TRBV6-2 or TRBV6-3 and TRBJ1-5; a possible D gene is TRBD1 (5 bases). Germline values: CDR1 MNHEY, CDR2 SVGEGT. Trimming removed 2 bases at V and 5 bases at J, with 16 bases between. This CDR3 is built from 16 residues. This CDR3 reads CASSYRNRLKDQPQHF. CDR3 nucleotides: TGTGCCAGCAGTTACCGAAACAGGTTAAAGGATCAGCCCCAGCATTTT.

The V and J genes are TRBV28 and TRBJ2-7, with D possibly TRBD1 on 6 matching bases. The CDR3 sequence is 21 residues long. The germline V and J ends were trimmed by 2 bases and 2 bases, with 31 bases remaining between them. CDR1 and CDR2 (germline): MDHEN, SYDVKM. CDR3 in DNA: TGTGCCAGCAGTTTAAGGCCCCCACACCGCCGACAGGAAAGCAGCCCCTACGAGCAGTACTTC. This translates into CASSLRPPHRRQESSPYEQYF.

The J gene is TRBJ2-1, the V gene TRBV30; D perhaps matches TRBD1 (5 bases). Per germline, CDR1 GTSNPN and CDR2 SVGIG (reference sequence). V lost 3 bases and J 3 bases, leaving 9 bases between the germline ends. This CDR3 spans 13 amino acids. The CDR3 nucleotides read TGTGCCTGGAGGGACACGGTCTACAATGAGCAGTTCTTC. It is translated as CAWRDTVYNEQFF.

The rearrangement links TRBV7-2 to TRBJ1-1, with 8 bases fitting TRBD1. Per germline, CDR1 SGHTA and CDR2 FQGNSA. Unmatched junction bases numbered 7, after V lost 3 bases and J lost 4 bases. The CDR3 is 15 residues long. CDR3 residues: CASSFGQGLGTEAFF. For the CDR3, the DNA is TGTGCCAGCAGCTTCGGACAGGGCTTGGGCACTGAAGCTTTCTTT.

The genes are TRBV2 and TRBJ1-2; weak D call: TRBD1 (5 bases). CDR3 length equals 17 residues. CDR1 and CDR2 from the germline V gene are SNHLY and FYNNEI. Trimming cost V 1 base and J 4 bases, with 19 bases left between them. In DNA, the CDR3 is TGTGCCAGCAGTGAAGTAGGGGCCCTGACCCGTCGCTATGGCTACACCTTC. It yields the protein CASSEVGALTRRYGYTF.

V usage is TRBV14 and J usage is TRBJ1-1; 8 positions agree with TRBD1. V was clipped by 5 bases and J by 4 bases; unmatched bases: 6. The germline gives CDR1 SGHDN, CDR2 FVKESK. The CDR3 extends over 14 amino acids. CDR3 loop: CASSYDRGITEAFF. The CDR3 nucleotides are TGTGCCAGCAGCTACGACAGGGGAATCACTGAAGCTTTCTTT.

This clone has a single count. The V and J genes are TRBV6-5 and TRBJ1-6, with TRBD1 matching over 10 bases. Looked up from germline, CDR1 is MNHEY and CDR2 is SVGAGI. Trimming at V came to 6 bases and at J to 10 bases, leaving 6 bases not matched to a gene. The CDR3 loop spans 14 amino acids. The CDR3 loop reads CASRTTGGGSPLHF. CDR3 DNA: TGTGCCAGCAGAACGACAGGGGGCGGCTCACCCCTCCACTTT.

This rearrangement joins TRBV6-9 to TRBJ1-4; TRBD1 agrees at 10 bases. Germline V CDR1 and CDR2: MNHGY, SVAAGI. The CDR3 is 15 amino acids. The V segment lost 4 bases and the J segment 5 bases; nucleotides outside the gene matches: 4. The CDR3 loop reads CASSSSDRGNEKLFF. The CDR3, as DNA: TGTGCCAGCAGTTCGTCGGACAGGGGGAATGAAAAACTGTTTTTT.

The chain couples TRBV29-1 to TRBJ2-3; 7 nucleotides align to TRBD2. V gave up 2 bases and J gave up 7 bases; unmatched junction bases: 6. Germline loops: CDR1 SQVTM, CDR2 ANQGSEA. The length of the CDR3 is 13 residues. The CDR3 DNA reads TGCAGCGTTGAACGCGGGAGTAGAAATACGCAGTATTTT. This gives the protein CSVERGSRNTQYF.

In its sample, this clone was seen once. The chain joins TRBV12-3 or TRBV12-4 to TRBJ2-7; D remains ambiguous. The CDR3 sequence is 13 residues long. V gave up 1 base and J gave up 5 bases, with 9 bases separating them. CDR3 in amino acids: CASSLVSRDEQYF. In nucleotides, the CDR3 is TGTGCCAGCAGTTTAGTTTCCCGGGACGAGCAGTACTTC.

The CDR3 nucleotides read TGTGCTAGTGGCTCTCCGGGACAGGACCACACCATATATTTT. It codes for CASGSPGQDHTIYF. The genes are TRBV12-5 and TRBJ1-3; TRBD1 matches 8 bases. Trimming took 6 bases from V and 8 from J; bases not matched to a gene: 9. Germline V CDR1 and CDR2: LGHNT, FRNRAP. CDR3 length: 14 amino acids.

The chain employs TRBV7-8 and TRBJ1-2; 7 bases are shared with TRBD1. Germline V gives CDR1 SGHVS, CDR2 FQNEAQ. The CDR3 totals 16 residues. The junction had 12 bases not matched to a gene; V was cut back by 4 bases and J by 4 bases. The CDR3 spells CASSSGGTAVLYGYTF. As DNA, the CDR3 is TGTGCCAGCAGCTCCGGAGGGACAGCAGTTCTCTATGGCTACACCTTC.

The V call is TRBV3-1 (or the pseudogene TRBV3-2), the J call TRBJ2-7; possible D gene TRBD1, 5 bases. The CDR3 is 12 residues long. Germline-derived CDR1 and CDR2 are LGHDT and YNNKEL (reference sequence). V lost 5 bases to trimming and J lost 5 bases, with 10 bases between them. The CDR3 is CASSRMTDEQYF. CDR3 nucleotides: TGTGCCAGCAGCAGAATGACAGACGAGCAGTACTTC.

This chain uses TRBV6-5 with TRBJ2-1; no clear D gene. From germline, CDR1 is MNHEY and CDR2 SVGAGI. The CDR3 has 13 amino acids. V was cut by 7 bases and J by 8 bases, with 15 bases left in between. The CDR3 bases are TGTGCCAGCACCTCTTACTCCCTGGATGAGCAGTTCTTC. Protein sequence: CASTSYSLDEQFF.

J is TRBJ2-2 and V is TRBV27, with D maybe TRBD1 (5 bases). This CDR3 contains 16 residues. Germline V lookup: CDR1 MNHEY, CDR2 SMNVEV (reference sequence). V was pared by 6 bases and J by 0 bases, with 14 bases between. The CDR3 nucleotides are TGTGCCAGCAGCTCCCTTGACAGCGCGAACACCGGGGAGCTGTTTTTT. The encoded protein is CASSSLDSANTGELFF.

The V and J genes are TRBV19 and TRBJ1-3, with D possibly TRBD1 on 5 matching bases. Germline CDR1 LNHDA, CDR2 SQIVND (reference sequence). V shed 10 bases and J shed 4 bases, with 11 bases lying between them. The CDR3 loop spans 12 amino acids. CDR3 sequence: CATRTIGNTIYF. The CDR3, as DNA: TGTGCCACCAGGACAATCGGAAACACCATATATTTT.

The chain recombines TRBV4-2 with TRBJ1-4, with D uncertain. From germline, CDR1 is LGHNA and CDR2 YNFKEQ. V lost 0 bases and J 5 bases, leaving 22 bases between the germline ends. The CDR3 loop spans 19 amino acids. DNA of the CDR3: TGTGCCAGCAGCCAAGATGATAGAAGTCGTGGAGACTTAAATGAAAAACTGTTTTTT. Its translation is CASSQDDRSRGDLNEKLFF.

The CDR3 DNA follows: TGTGCCAGTAGTATTTCGGTTTCCTATAATTCACCCCTCCACTTT. It specifies CASSISVSYNSPLHF. The chain recombines TRBV19 with TRBJ1-6; D remains ambiguous. V was pared by 3 bases and J by 1 base, with 7 bases between. The CDR3 runs to 15 residues. The germline V gene encodes CDR1 LNHDA and CDR2 SQIVND (reference sequence).

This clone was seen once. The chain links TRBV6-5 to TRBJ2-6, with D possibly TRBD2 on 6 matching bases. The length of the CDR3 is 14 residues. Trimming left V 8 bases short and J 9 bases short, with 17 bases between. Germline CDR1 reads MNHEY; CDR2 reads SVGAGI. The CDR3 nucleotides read TGTGCCAGCTGGCTAGCGAGTTCAGGCAACGTCCTGACTTTC. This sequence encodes CASWLASSGNVLTF.

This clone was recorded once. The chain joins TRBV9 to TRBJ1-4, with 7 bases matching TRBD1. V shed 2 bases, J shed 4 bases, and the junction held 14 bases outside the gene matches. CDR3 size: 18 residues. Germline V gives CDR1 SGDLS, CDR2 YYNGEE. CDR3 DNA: TGTGCCAGCAGCGTTGCCGGGACAGCACCCCTTTTTAATGAAAAACTGTTTTTT. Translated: CASSVAGTAPLFNEKLFF. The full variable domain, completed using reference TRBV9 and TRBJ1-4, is DSGVTQTPKHLITATGQRVTLRCSPRSGDLSVYWYQQSLDQGLQFLIQYYNGEERAKGNILERFSAQQFPDLHSELNLSSLELGDSALYFCASSVAGTAPLFNEKLFFGSGTQLSVL.

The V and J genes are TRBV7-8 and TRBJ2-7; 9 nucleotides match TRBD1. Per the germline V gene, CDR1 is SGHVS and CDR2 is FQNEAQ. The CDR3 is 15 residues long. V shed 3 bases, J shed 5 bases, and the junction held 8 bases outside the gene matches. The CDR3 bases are TGTGCCAGCAGCTTTCTTGGGACAGGGTTTCACGAGCAGTACTTC. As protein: CASSFLGTGFHEQYF.

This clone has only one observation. CDR3 sequence (DNA): TGCAGTGCCCCCTGGCCGGAGGGCTACACCTTC. It is translated as CSAPWPEGYTF. The gene calls are TRBV20-1 and TRBJ1-2; D unclear. V was clipped by 6 bases and J by 8 bases, with 13 bases between them. The CDR3 totals 11 residues. Germline lookup yields CDR1 DFQATT and CDR2 SNEGSKA (reference sequence).

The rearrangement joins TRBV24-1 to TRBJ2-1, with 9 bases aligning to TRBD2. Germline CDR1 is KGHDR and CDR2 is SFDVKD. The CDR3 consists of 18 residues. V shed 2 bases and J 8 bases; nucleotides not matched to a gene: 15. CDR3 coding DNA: TGTGCCACCAGTGATTCACGTTTTGCGGGAGGGGAGGGTGATGAGCAGTTCTTC. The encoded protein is CATSDSRFAGGEGDEQFF.

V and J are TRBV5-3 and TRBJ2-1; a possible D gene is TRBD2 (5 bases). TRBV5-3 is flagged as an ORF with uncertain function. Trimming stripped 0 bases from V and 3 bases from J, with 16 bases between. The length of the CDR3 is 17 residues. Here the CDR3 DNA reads TGTGCCAGAAGCTTGGTTTACCCTCGCGGGTACTACAATGAGCAGTTCTTC. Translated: CARSLVYPRGYYNEQFF.

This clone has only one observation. CDR3 DNA sequence: TGTGCCAGCAGTGAACGCCGGTTTAGCGGCACCTTC. Amino acid sequence: CASSERRFSGTF. This chain uses TRBV6-1 with TRBJ1-2; D ambiguous. The CDR3 covers 12 residues. Germline V gives CDR1 MNHNS, CDR2 SASEGT. V was clipped by 2 bases and J by 13 bases, with 14 bases between them.

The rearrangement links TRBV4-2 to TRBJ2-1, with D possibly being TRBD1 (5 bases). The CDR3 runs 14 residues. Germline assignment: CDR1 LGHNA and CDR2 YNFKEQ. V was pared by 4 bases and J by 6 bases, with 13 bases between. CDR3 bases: TGTGCCAGCAGCCCCCTGAAGGGGTTCAATGAGCAGTTCTTC. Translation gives CASSPLKGFNEQFF.

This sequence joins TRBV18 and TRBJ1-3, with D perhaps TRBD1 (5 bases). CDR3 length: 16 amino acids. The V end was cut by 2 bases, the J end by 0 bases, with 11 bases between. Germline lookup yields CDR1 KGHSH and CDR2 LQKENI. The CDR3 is CASSPGTQGSGNTIYF. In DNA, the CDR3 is TGTGCCAGCTCACCAGGAACCCAGGGCTCTGGAAACACCATATATTTT.

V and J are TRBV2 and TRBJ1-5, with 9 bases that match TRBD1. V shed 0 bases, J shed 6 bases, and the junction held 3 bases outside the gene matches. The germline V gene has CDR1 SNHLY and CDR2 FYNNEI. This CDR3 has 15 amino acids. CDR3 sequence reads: CASSEARTGVQPQHF. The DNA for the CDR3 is TGTGCCAGCAGTGAAGCCAGGACAGGGGTTCAGCCCCAGCATTTT.

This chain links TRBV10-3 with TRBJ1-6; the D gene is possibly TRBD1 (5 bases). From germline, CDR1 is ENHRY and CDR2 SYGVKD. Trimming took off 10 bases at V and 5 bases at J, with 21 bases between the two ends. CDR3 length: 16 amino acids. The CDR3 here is CATMGPGSSDNSPLHF. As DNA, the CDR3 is TGTGCCACAATGGGGCCTGGTAGTTCCGATAATTCACCCCTCCACTTT.

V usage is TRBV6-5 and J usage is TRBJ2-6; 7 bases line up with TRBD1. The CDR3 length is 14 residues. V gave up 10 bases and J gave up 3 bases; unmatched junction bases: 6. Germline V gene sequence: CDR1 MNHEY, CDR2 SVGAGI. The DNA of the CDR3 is TGTGCCACCGGGACAGTTGGTGGGGCCAACGTCCTGACTTTC. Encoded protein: CATGTVGGANVLTF.